A single sample is the source of the 28 T cell receptor beta chains below, sequenced in a study of T-cell memory formation after mild COVID-19. TCRdb called the 5' RACE reads again in MiXCR, with one record for every CDR3 protein. Found here are 350,000 to 500,000 distinct CDR3 sequences, 20% of them singletons; the top ten hold 7.5% to 9.5%. What was sequenced was PBMCs or a T cell subset sorted from them (not recorded which). Receptors originate from an adult woman who had mild COVID-19 (a few samples of this study predate the infection). Cell type and time point are not known.

V usage is TRBV24-1 and J usage is TRBJ2-5; no reliable D call. The length of the CDR3 is 15 residues. Deletions cut 3 bases from V and 7 bases from J, with 17 bases between. Germline V CDR1 and CDR2: KGHDR, SFDVKD. DNA of the CDR3: TGTGCCACCAGTGATCCCGACACGTCCTGGGGGACCCAGTACTTC. The encoded protein is CATSDPDTSWGTQYF.

This clonotype came up once. The V call is TRBV5-1, the J call TRBJ2-2; D is perhaps TRBD1 (6 bases). CDR3 length: 15 residues. Trimming took 4 bases from V and 0 from J, leaving 10 bases between them. Germline-derived CDR1 and CDR2 are SGHRS and YFSETQ. CDR3 region: CASSGPGANTGELFF. The CDR3 DNA is TGCGCCAGCAGCGGTCCAGGGGCGAACACCGGGGAGCTGTTTTTT.

This clonotype was recorded a few times. The V and J genes are TRBV12-5 and TRBJ1-2; no reliable D call. Germline V CDR1 and CDR2: LGHNT, FRNRAP. CDR3 length equals 12 residues. V was trimmed by 2 bases and J by 10 bases, leaving 11 bases between them. The CDR3 protein is CASGLPQGFYTF. CDR3 DNA sequence: TGTGCTAGTGGTTTGCCCCAAGGATTCTACACCTTC.

This clonotype showed up just a few times. CDR3 nucleotides: TGTGCCAGCACCCGACAGAACTCTGGAAACACCATATATTTT. Its translation is CASTRQNSGNTIYF. The chain joins TRBV16 to TRBJ1-3; TRBD1 might be the D (5 bases). From germline, CDR1 is KGHSY and CDR2 FQNENV. The CDR3 has 14 amino acids. The V end was cut by 7 bases, the J end by 0 bases, with 10 bases between.

This chain connects TRBV10-3 to TRBJ2-3; 9 positions match TRBD2. V dropped 7 bases and J dropped 3; count of bases not matched to a gene: 5. This CDR3 region has 14 residues. Per germline, CDR1 ENHRY and CDR2 SYGVKD. The CDR3 nucleotides read TGTGCCATCAAGAGCGGGGGGCTTACAGATACGCAGTATTTT. Translation: CAIKSGGLTDTQYF.

The table lists this clonotype with a few counts. This rearrangement joins TRBV14 to TRBJ2-1; D gene unclear. V lost 0 bases to trimming and J lost 10 bases, with 16 bases between them. The germline V gene has CDR1 SGHDN and CDR2 FVKESK. The length of the CDR3 is 15 residues. The CDR3 is CASSQEVTGLREQFF. DNA for the CDR3: TGTGCCAGCAGCCAAGAGGTTACCGGCCTGAGGGAGCAGTTCTTC.

This clonotype occurred once. The chain has TRBV2 and TRBJ2-7; TRBD1 aligns across 7 bases. Germline assignment: CDR1 SNHLY and CDR2 FYNNEI. V shed 8 bases, J shed 3 bases, and the junction held 4 bases outside the gene matches. This CDR3 is built from 12 residues. The CDR3 spells CASETGSYEQYF. DNA for the CDR3: TGTGCCAGCGAGACAGGGAGCTACGAGCAGTACTTC.

This clonotype was found a few times. CDR3 region: CASSRPLADSTDTQYF. The CDR3 region has the DNA TGTGCCAGCAGTCGCCCACTAGCAGATAGCACAGATACGCAGTATTTT. The chain joins TRBV12-3 or TRBV12-4 to TRBJ2-3; a possible D gene is TRBD2 (6 bases). Trimming removed 5 bases at V and 0 bases at J, with 15 bases between. The CDR3 length is 16 residues.

The chain combines TRBV7-8 with TRBJ2-7, with D perhaps matching TRBD1 or TRBD2 (5 bases each). Trimming stripped 5 bases from V and 2 bases from J, with 13 bases between. Germline V CDR1 and CDR2: SGHVS, FQNEAQ. This CDR3 has 14 amino acids. CDR3 sequence (DNA): TGTGCCAGCAGCAAGGGACGGAAAACCTACGAGCAGTACTTC. This encodes CASSKGRKTYEQYF.

V gene TRBV30 combines with J gene TRBJ1-1; the D is unclear. This CDR3 spans 14 amino acids. Germline V lookup: CDR1 GTSNPN, CDR2 SVGIG (reference sequence). Trimming cost V 0 bases and J 4 bases, with 12 bases left between them. The CDR3 DNA reads as TGTGCCTGGAGTGTCGGCTTCACCTCCACTGAAGCTTTCTTT. Its translation: CAWSVGFTSTEAFF.

This clonotype came up a few times. This chain joins TRBV12-5 and TRBJ2-7, with 7 nucleotides matching TRBD1. CDR1 and CDR2 (germline): LGHNT, FRNRAP. Losses at the gene ends were 3 bases for V and 1 base for J; bases not matched to a gene: 15. This CDR3 has 18 amino acids. The CDR3 sequence is CASGFLLPPPGQSYEQYF. CDR3 DNA sequence: TGTGCTAGTGGTTTCCTACTACCCCCTCCGGGACAGTCCTACGAGCAGTACTTC.

This clonotype has only a few counts. The rearrangement uses TRBV7-6 and TRBJ2-1; 14 bases line up with TRBD2. The CDR3 sequence is 18 residues long. With V trimmed by 1 base and J by 7 bases, 9 bases remained unmatched. Per the germline V gene, CDR1 is SGHVS and CDR2 is FNYEAQ. The CDR3 bases are TGTGCCAGCAGCTTAGAACTACCGGGACTAGCGGGAGTGAATGAGCAGTTCTTC. Its protein is CASSLELPGLAGVNEQFF.

This clonotype turned up a few times. The CDR3 spells CASSQDGGYRSQPQHF. CDR3 in DNA: TGCGCCAGCAGCCAAGATGGGGGGTACAGGAGTCAGCCCCAGCATTTT. The rearrangement joins TRBV4-1 to TRBJ1-5; a weak D match, TRBD1 (5 bases). CDR1 is MGHRA, CDR2 YSYEKL, per germline. Trimming shortened V by 0 bases and J by 6 bases, and 15 bases separated the two germline ends. The CDR3 runs to 16 residues.

This clonotype was observed a few times. The chain is built from TRBV4-3 and TRBJ2-5, with D possibly being TRBD2 (5 bases). The length of the CDR3 is 17 residues. The V gene lost 0 bases and the J gene lost 5 bases, with 19 bases spanning the gap. Germline CDR1 is LGHNA and CDR2 is YSLEER. CDR3 protein: CASSQDRTPLLGETQYF. The CDR3 DNA sequence: TGCGCCAGCAGCCAAGACAGAACCCCCCTACTAGGGGAGACCCAGTACTTC.

This chain's CDR3 is CASSLTLQNSQRTQYF. CDR3 coding DNA: TGTGCCAGCAGCTTAACTTTGCAAAATTCCCAGAGGACCCAGTACTTC. The genes are TRBV5-5 and TRBJ2-5, with D unclear. V shed 2 bases and J shed 7 bases, with 21 bases lying between them. The CDR3 runs to 16 residues. From germline, CDR1 is SGHKS and CDR2 YYEKEE (reference sequence).

This clonotype was detected a few times. The chain uses TRBV7-9 and TRBJ2-1; 11 nucleotides align to TRBD1. The CDR3 contains 15 residues. Per the germline V gene, CDR1 is SEHNR and CDR2 is FQNEAQ (reference sequence). V shed 5 bases and J 10 bases; nucleotides not matched to a gene: 10. Here the CDR3 DNA reads TGTGCCAGCAGCATGGGACAGGGGGAGGATGAGGAGCAGTTCTTC. Translation gives CASSMGQGEDEEQFF. Full variable domain (remainder filled in from reference TRBV7-9 and TRBJ2-1): DTGVSQNPRHKITKRGQNVTFRCDPISEHNRLYWYRQTLGQGPEFLTYFQNEAQLEKSRLLSDRFSAERPKGSFSTLEIQRTEQGDSAMYLCASSMGQGEDEEQFFGPGTRLTVL.

This clonotype was seen more than once but under ten times. The J gene is TRBJ2-1, the V gene TRBV12-3 or TRBV12-4; maybe TRBD1 (5 bases). With 5 bases removed from V and 5 bases from J, the gap between germline ends came to 13 bases. The CDR3 spans 14 residues. The CDR3 here is CASSPGPGNNEQFF. In DNA form, the CDR3 reads TGTGCCAGCAGTCCAGGACCAGGGAACAATGAGCAGTTCTTC.

This sequence joins TRBV29-1 and TRBJ2-7; 9 bases line up with TRBD2. Germline trimming cut 7 bases from V and 3 bases from J; bases unmatched to any gene: 10. Per the germline V gene, CDR1 is SQVTM and CDR2 is ANQGSEA. There are 14 residues in the CDR3. The CDR3: CSGASGGQIYEQYF. The CDR3 coding sequence is TGCAGCGGGGCCAGCGGGGGGCAAATCTACGAGCAGTACTTC.

In its sample, this clonotype was seen a few times. This chain connects TRBV5-1 to TRBJ1-5; a possible D gene is TRBD1 (5 bases). The CDR3 has 14 amino acids. In germline, CDR1 is SGHRS, CDR2 YFSETQ. V lost 0 bases and J lost 6, with 10 bases in between. The CDR3 DNA follows: TGCGCCAGCAGCTTGGGGGACCTCGGTCAGCCCCAGCATTTT. Translated, it gives CASSLGDLGQPQHF.

This clonotype turned up a few times. The rearrangement joins TRBV11-2 to TRBJ1-2; possible D gene TRBD1, 5 bases. The CDR3 contains 15 residues. From germline, CDR1 is SGHAT and CDR2 FQNNGV. V lost 4 bases and J lost 1, with 13 bases in between. For the CDR3, the DNA is TGTGCCAGCAGCTCCTCAGGGCCCCTTAACTATGGCTACACCTTC. Amino acid sequence: CASSSSGPLNYGYTF.

This clonotype was detected a few times. The chain links TRBV2 to TRBJ2-5; unclear D gene. Germline CDR1 and CDR2: SNHLY and FYNNEI. V shed 2 bases and J shed 2 bases, with 9 bases lying between them. This CDR3 contains 14 residues. This CDR3 is CASSELRSQETQYF. CDR3 sequence (DNA): TGTGCCAGCAGTGAACTCCGCAGTCAAGAGACCCAGTACTTC.

This clonotype was observed a few times. V is TRBV7-8 and J is TRBJ2-1, with 8 nucleotides matching TRBD1. The CDR3 sequence is 16 residues long. The germline CDR1 and CDR2 sequences are SGHVS and FQNEAQ. After removal of 1 base from V and 8 bases from J, the junction contained 10 bases not matched to a gene. CDR3 bases: TGTGCCAGCAGCTTAGGCAGGGGGCTCAACCAGTATGAGCAGTTCTTC. Protein sequence: CASSLGRGLNQYEQFF.

This clonotype was seen repeatedly, ten times or more. The chain employs TRBV9 and TRBJ1-1, with D uncertain. CDR3 length equals 16 residues. Germline lookup yields CDR1 SGDLS and CDR2 YYNGEE. The V gene lost 0 bases and the J gene lost 2 bases, with 14 bases spanning the gap. The DNA of the CDR3 is TGTGCCAGCAGCGTAGGATTCGCAAGCTTCAACACTGAAGCTTTCTTT. Protein: CASSVGFASFNTEAFF.

The rearrangement uses TRBV4-1 and TRBJ1-2, with TRBD1 matching 9 bases. The length of the CDR3 is 15 residues. The trim removed 3 bases at V and 2 bases at J, leaving 4 bases unmatched. CDR1 and CDR2 from the germline V gene are MGHRA and YSYEKL. Here the CDR3 reads CASSQAGQGNYGYTF. The CDR3 DNA is TGCGCCAGCAGCCAGGCGGGACAGGGCAACTATGGCTACACCTTC.

The chain carries TRBV7-3 and TRBJ2-3; D unclear. This CDR3 is 13 amino acids long. V lost 0 bases, J lost 6 bases, and 7 bases lay in between. The germline CDR1 and CDR2 sequences are SGHTA and FQGTGA. CDR3 amino acids: CASSLTMGDTQYF. The DNA of the CDR3 is TGTGCCAGCAGCTTAACGATGGGGGATACGCAGTATTTT. Looking up the rest from reference TRBV7-3 and TRBJ2-3 gives the full variable domain: GAGVSQTPSNKVTEKGKYVELRCDPISGHTALYWYRQSLGQGPEFLIYFQGTGAADDSGLPNDRFFAVRPEGSVSTLKIQRTERGDSAVYLCASSLTMGDTQYFGPGTRLTVL.

The sample holds a few counts of this clonotype. The gene calls are TRBV12-3 or TRBV12-4 and TRBJ1-2; the D gene is possibly TRBD1 (5 bases). V dropped 2 bases and J dropped 0 bases, with 16 bases sitting between them. The CDR3 has 17 residues. CDR3 in DNA: TGTGCCAGCAGTTTACACAGATTGGGGCGACCTAACTATGGCTACACCTTC. Amino acid sequence: CASSLHRLGRPNYGYTF.

This clonotype was observed a handful of times. This chain's CDR3 is CASSYSLRTQPQHF. The CDR3 nucleotides read TGTGCCAGCAGTTACTCCCTCCGGACCCAGCCCCAGCATTTT. This chain links TRBV6-2 or TRBV6-3 with TRBJ1-5, with D unclear. The CDR3 is 14 residues long. V lost 0 bases to trimming and J lost 7 bases, with 10 bases between them. Germline-derived CDR1 and CDR2 are MNHEY and SVGEGT.

This clonotype was seen once. V and J are TRBV7-9 and TRBJ2-2, with a weak D call TRBD1 (5 bases). This CDR3 has 11 amino acids. Per the germline V gene, CDR1 is SEHNR and CDR2 is FQNEAQ (reference sequence). Trimming took 8 bases from V and 7 from J, leaving 8 bases between them. The CDR3 protein is CASYRFGELFF. CDR3 DNA sequence: TGTGCCAGCTACAGGTTCGGGGAGCTGTTTTTT.